The rows below give T cell receptor beta chains drawn from one sample of a study of long-term antiretroviral therapy in people with HIV. Only in-frame clones appear in the TCRdb table, and some are missing; sequencing was by immunoSEQ multiplex PCR. The data show about 35,000 clones, with over 60% seen just once and about 7.6% held by the top ten. The sequencing used unsorted PBMCs, collected 2 years after starting antiretroviral therapy. These receptors were collected from a woman in her 50s with HIV. CDR3s include the opening cysteine and the closing phenylalanine or tryptophan. A D gene is named only where the DNA matches it firmly. Some rows have no size entry. The others give once, few or many, or a class for an expanded clone.

NA	TRBJ2-3	NA	TRBV5-1	TGCGCCAGCAGCTTGGGGACAGTATTAACAGATACGCAGTATTTT	CASSLGTVLTDTQYF
TRBD1	TRBJ2-7	NA	TRBV9	TGTGCCAGCAGCTCCCGGGACAGAGATTCCGGGAAGCAGTACTTC	CASSSRDRDSGKQYF
NA	TRBJ1-1	NA	TRBV30	TGTGCCTGGATGTCCCTGGCCGAAGTGGCTTTCTTT	CAWMSLAEVAFF
NA	TRBJ1-5	large	TRBV18	TGTGCCAGCTCACCACCGGGGGGGCCCCAGCATTTT	CASSPPGGPQHF
NA	TRBJ1-2	NA	TRBV7-2	TGTGCCAGCAGCCCAGTAGGGGTATATGGCTACACCTTC	CASSPVGVYGYTF
NA	TRBJ2-7	NA	TRBV10-3	TGTGCCATCAGCTGGGACCCTGTGGCCGAGCAGTACTTC	CAISWDPVAEQYF
NA	TRBJ1-1	NA	TRBV5-1	TGCGCCAGCAGCTTGGGGGGCGCCATTGAAGCTTTCTTT	CASSLGGAIEAFF
TRBD1	TRBJ1-4	NA	TRBV5-6	TGTGCCAGCAGCGTTAAACAGGGGGCAACTAATGAAAAACTGTTTTTT	CASSVKQGATNEKLFF
TRBD2	TRBJ2-1	NA	TRBV4-1	TGCGCCAGCAGCCAAGTACCGGGACTAAACTCCTACAATGAGCAGTTCTTC	CASSQVPGLNSYNEQFF
TRBD1	TRBJ2-4	NA	TRBV6-5	TGTGCCAGCAGTCCCTTTAGACAGGGGCAAAACATTCAGTACTTC	CASSPFRQGQNIQYF
NA	TRBJ2-2	NA	TRBV5-8	TGTGCCAGCAGCTATACAGGACAGCATACCGGGGAGCTGTTTTTT	CASSYTGQHTGELFF
TRBD1	TRBJ1-2	NA	TRBV6-4	TGTGCCAGCAGTCCCACAGGGGGCCATGGCTACACCTTC	CASSPTGGHGYTF
TRBD2	TRBJ2-5	NA	TRBV5-4	TGTGCCAGCAGCCTTAGCGGGGGGGTTGGAGAGACCCAGTACTTC	CASSLSGGVGETQYF
TRBD1	TRBJ2-2	NA	TRBV6-1	TGTGCCAGCAGGAGTGGGACAGGGTACACCGGGGAGCTGTTTTTT	CASRSGTGYTGELFF
NA	TRBJ2-3	NA	TRBV28	TGTGCCAGCAGCCGAGGGGGGGTGGCCACAGATACGCAGTATTTT	CASSRGGVATDTQYF
TRBD1	TRBJ2-7	NA	TRBV7-3	TGTGCCAGCAGCGCCACAGGGGGCAGGACCTACGAGCAGTACTTC	CASSATGGRTYEQYF
TRBD1	TRBJ1-1	once	TRBV11-1	TGTGCCAGCAGCTTATGGGCAGGGGGCCTGGCTGAAGCTTTCTTT	CASSLWAGGLAEAFF
NA	TRBJ2-5	NA	TRBV5-1	TGCGCCAGCAGCTTCCTCCAAGAGACCCAGTACTTC	CASSFLQETQYF
NA	TRBJ1-1	NA	TRBV6-1	TGTGCCATCTCTTGGGGGGGAACTGAAGCTTTCTTT	CAISWGGTEAFF
NA	TRBJ2-1	once	TRBV19	TGTGCCAGTAGTATAGGTTTAGGCGGGTCCAATGAGCAGTTCTTC	CASSIGLGGSNEQFF
NA	TRBJ2-3	NA	TRBV19	TGTGCCAGTAGTAGCGGGGTCGCCTTGGATACGCAGTATTTT	CASSSGVALDTQYF
NA	TRBJ2-1	few	TRBV2	TGTGCCAGCAGTGAAAGGCGGAGAGGCACCTACAATGAGCAGTTCTTC	CASSERRRGTYNEQFF
NA	TRBJ2-7	NA	TRBV14	TGTGCCAGCAGCCCCTCGCGTGTGAGGTCCTACGAGCAGTACTTC	CASSPSRVRSYEQYF
TRBD1	TRBJ1-1	NA	TRBV5-4	TGTGCCAGCAGCGGACACAGGGGGATTGACACTGAAGCTTTCTTT	CASSGHRGIDTEAFF
NA	TRBJ1-1	NA	TRBV10-1	TGCGCCAGCAGTGTGGCCCCAGACACTGAAGCTTTCTTT	CASSVAPDTEAFF
NA	TRBJ1-4	NA	TRBV10-1	TGCGCCAGCAGGTGGGGGGGAGGGTGGACTAATGAAAAACTGTTTTTT	CASRWGGGWTNEKLFF
TRBD1	TRBJ1-4	once	TRBV19	TGTGCCAGTAGTACTGGACAGGGTCGGGGTGAAAAACTGTTTTTT	CASSTGQGRGEKLFF
TRBD1	TRBJ1-1	NA	TRBV6-5	TGTGCCAGCAGTTACACCGCAGGGGGCACTGAAGCTTTCTTT	CASSYTAGGTEAFF
NA	TRBJ2-2	once	TRBV7-8	TGTGCCAGCAGCTTAGATGTCACCGGGGAGCTGTTTTTT	CASSLDVTGELFF
NA	TRBJ1-4	NA	TRBV10-3	TGTGCGGAGTGGTGGGGGCGTAGTAATGAAAAACTGTTTTTT	CAEWWGRSNEKLFF
NA	TRBJ2-7	NA	TRBV29-1	TGCAGGACCTGGGCCGGTATCTCCTACGAGCAGTACTTC	CRTWAGISYEQYF
NA	TRBJ1-3	NA	TRBV2	TGTGCCAGCAGGGAGGGGAGCCCTGGAAACACCATATATTTT	CASREGSPGNTIYF
NA	TRBJ1-4	NA	TRBV21-1	TGTGCCAGCAGCAACCCCTGGGACAGGGCCGAAAAACTGTTTTTT	CASSNPWDRAEKLFF
NA	TRBJ2-5	NA	TRBV11-2	TGTGCCAGCAGCCGCCGGACAGTTGAAGAGACCCAGTACTTC	CASSRRTVEETQYF
TRBD2	TRBJ2-7	NA	TRBV11-3	TGTGCCAGCAGCCTATCCGGGGACAGCGGGGGGACCCTAGGCTACGAGCAGTACTTC	CASSLSGDSGGTLGYEQYF
NA	TRBJ2-7	NA	TRBV9	TGTGCCAGCAGCGTAGGACGGGGTGTAGAGATCTCCTACGAGCAGTACTTC	CASSVGRGVEISYEQYF